This record covers a single TCR beta chain. This clonotype was detected only once. Its antigen is unknown. Base qualities are missing; no much larger clone stands one base away. One read amounts to weak evidence. Deletion took 1 base off V and 0 bases off J, with a span of 8 bases between the germline ends. The CDR3 sequence holds 15 residues, the cysteine and phenylalanine included. The read is trimmed to its CDR3 DNA, 45 bases read in frame from base 1. Looking up the germline V gene (reference sequence) yields CDR1 LGHDT and CDR2 YNNKEL. Naive CD4+ T cells were purified with the Miltenyi Naive CD4+ T Cell Isolation kit, with Tregs depleted using CD25 microbeads. Tregs, naive and memory CD4+ T cells from tumor, blood and ipsilateral draining lymph nodes of a handful of breast cancer patients underwent full-length TCR alpha and beta sequencing. Tumor tissue, along with lymph nodes from ipsilateral axillary dissection, was perfused with PBS, minced, and then digested using collagenase I and hyaluronidase. FACS confirmed that the sorted cell populations were more than 90% pure.

This entry is derived from a study (dated by TCRdb to about 2015). In the study overall: The study set out to test whether tumor-infiltrating Tregs in breast cancer get recruited from blood Tregs or are instead converted in situ from other CD4+ T cell subsets.

Results the study describes overall, beyond this receptor: The larger-cohort validation was restricted to a single TCR beta V-J rearrangement rather than whole repertoires. The TCR alpha and beta sequences of tumor-infiltrating Tregs showed the greatest overlap with tumor naive CD4+ T cells, followed by blood naive CD4+ T cells. The TCR gene usage of tumor memory CD4+ T cells clustered together with blood and lymph node memory CD4+ cells and with lymph node naive CD4+ cells.

Full-length TCR variable regions were amplified by 5' RACE PCR using constant-region reverse primers, and then by semi-nested PCR using Nested Universal Primer A. The ReliaPrep RNA Cell Miniprep System was used to extract total RNA, which was then reverse transcribed into 5'RACE-ready cDNA with the SMARTer RACE 5'/3' Kit. Multiplex adaptors were used to barcode full-length TCR alpha and beta libraries, and the barcoded libraries were sequenced on an Illumina MiSeq. As for the authors' bioinformatics: Sequencing data were pooled across the five patients for each of nine subset-tissue groups and compared by unsupervised clustering of TCR gene usage. The Morisita-Horn index was used to calculate repertoire similarity, with shared sequences weighted according to their contribution to each repertoire. In-frame beta chains were kept once TCRdb had trimmed the public reads at Q25 with fastp and called clones with MiXCR. A single entry per CDR3 protein holds the most common genes and DNA from its merged rows. The V and J calls were not made by the authors but by TCRdb's processing. The sample includes roughly 8,200 distinct CDR3 sequences, with 65% to 70% observed a single time. Of the sample, 4.3% is held by the ten largest clones.

The rearranged segments are TRBV3-1 and TRBJ2-3; the D gene is perhaps TRBD2, on 5 matching bases. The sample consisted of tumor-infiltrating naive CD4+ T cells sorted from the breast tumor. Per the publication, the cell subset or site label means: naive CD4+ T cells, CD4+CD45RA+CD25-. This TCR was recovered from a female donor with breast cancer. The sequenced DNA is TGTGCCAGCAGCCAAGGTCCGGGGAGCACAGATACGCAGTATTTT. Translation gives CASSQGPGSTDTQYF.